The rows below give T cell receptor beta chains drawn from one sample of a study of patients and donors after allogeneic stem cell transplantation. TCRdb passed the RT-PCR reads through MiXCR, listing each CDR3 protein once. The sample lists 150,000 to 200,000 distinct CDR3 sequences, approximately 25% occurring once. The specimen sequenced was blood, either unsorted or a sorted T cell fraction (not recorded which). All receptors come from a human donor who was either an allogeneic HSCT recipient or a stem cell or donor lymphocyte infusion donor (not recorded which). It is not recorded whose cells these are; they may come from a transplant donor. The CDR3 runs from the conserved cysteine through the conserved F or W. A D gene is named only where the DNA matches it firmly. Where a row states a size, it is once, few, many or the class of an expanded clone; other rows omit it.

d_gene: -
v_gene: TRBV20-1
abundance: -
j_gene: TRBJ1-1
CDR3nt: TGCAGTGCCGCCCGGGGTGCTGAAGCTTTCTTT
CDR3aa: CSAARGAEAFF

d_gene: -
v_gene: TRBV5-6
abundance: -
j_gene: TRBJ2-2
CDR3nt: TGTGCCAGCAGCTTCGGGGTAGCGGCCGATGGCACCGGGGAGCTGTTTTTT
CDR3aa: CASSFGVAADGTGELFF

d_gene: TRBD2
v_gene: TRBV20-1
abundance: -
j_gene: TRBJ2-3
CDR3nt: TGCAGTGCTAGCCTAGCGGGGAGCACAGATACGCAGTATTTT
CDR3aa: CSASLAGSTDTQYF

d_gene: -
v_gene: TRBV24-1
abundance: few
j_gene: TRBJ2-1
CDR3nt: TGTGCCACCAGTCTCCTTGGCTACAATGAGCAGTTCTTC
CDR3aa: CATSLLGYNEQFF

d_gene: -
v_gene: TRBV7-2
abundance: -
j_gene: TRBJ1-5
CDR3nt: TGTGCCAGCAGCTTTTCTAGGGAAGGCAATCAGCCCCAGCATTTT
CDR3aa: CASSFSREGNQPQHF

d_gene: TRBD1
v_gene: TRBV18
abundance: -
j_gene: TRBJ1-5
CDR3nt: TGTGCCAGCTCACCACGGACAGGGGGCGGGCAGCCCCAGCATTTT
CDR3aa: CASSPRTGGGQPQHF

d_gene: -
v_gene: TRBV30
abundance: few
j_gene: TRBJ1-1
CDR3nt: TGTGCCGGAACAGTTAATGGTGAAGCTTTCTTT
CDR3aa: CAGTVNGEAFF

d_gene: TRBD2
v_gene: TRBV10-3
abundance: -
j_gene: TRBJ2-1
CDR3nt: TGTGCCACCGGGACTAGCGGTTACAATGAGCAGTTCTTC
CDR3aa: CATGTSGYNEQFF

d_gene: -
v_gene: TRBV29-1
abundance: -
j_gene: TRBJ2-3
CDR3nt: TGCAGCGGGGGCGACGGGCCAGATACGCAGTATTTT
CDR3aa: CSGGDGPDTQYF

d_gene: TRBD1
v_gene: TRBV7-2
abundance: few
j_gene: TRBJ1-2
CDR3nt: TGTGCCAGCAGACCCCGGGACAGCTTATGGAATGGCTACACCTTC
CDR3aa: CASRPRDSLWNGYTF

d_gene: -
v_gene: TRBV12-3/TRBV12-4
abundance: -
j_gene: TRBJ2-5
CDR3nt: TGTGCCAGCAGTTTAGGTCGGCAGGGAGAACCTCAAGAGACCCAGTACTTC
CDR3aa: CASSLGRQGEPQETQYF

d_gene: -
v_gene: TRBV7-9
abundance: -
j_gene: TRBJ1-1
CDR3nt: TGTGCCAGCAGCCCATCCGGCGGAGAAAGATGGGTCTTT
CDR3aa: CASSPSGGERWVF

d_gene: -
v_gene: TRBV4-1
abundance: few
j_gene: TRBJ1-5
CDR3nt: TGCGCCAGCAGCCAAGAAGGCCGGTCCGATCAGCCCCAGCATTTT
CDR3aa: CASSQEGRSDQPQHF

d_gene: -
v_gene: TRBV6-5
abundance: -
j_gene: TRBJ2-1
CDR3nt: TGTGCCAGCAGCCGCTTCTCGAAATATAGCTCCTACAATGAGCAGTTCTTC
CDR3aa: CASSRFSKYSSYNEQFF

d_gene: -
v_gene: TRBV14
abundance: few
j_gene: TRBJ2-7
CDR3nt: TGTGCCAGCTTAGCGAGGGGCGCGACCTACGAGCAGTACTTC
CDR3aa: CASLARGATYEQYF

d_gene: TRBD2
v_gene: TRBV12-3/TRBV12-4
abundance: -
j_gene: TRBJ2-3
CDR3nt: TGTGCCAGCAACCTTCTAGCGGGGGGAACAGATACGCAGTATTTT
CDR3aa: CASNLLAGGTDTQYF